The present entry profiles one T cell receptor (beta chain) with its context. Antigen specificity is unknown. The sample comes from a study of blood T cells in healthy people across ages. Whole-study results and caveats: What prevented conclusive comparison of naive and antigen-experienced cells was that PBMCs were unsorted.

Sample-barcoded 5' priming and a J-beta primer mix drove a second PCR of about 7 to 11 cycles. Every sample gave at least 3 million paired-end reads containing CDR3. TCRdb redid the calling of the 5' RACE reads with MiXCR, one entry per CDR3 protein. The sample records 1.5 million to 2 million distinct CDR3 sequences, about 31% being singletons. Germline values: CDR1 MNHEY, CDR2 SVGAGI. V shed 6 bases and J shed 1 base, with 13 bases lying between them. The length of the CDR3 is 15 residues. The sequence was collected from a woman in her thirties in good health. The rearrangement joins TRBV6-5 to TRBJ2-1; D uncertain. The sample consisted of blood. For the CDR3, the DNA is TGTGCCAGCAGGTATTTAGGACGGTCCTACAATGAGCAGTTCTTC. Translating it yields CASRYLGRSYNEQFF.